The 19 T cell receptor beta chains presented below share a single source sample, sequenced in a study of T cells in Graves' hyperthyroidism and ophthalmopathy (dated by TCRdb to the late 2010s). The library was produced with multiplex PCR. TCRdb names Illumina HiSeq 2000 as the instrument used. The TCR beta CDR3 regions were amplified from the RNA transcripts. The first round of RT-PCR for the TCR CDR3 was performed with the HTBI primer set and the Qiagen OneStep RT-PCR kit. TCRdb passed the public sequencing reads through fastp at Q25 and MiXCR, retaining productive beta sequences. CDR3 protein sequences are deduplicated, and each keeps its most common genes and DNA. The table for this sample lists fewer than 200,000 distinct CDR3 sequences; over 8% of them were counted only once. The biggest ten clones account for around 20% of the sample. The sequenced material came from blood. Receptors were obtained from a woman aged 18 to 35 with Graves' hyperthyroidism that later progressed to Graves' ophthalmopathy.

The gene calls are TRBV30 and TRBJ2-7; TRBD1 matches 8 bases. Germline V gene data show CDR1 as GTSNPN and CDR2 as SVGIG (reference sequence). The CDR3 contains 13 residues. With 5 bases clipped from V and 3 bases from J, the junction kept 6 bases outside the gene matches. CDR3 sequence reads: CAWGRQGRYEQYF. The CDR3, as DNA: TGTGCCTGGGGAAGACAGGGGCGCTACGAGCAGTACTTC.

This chain links TRBV5-5 with TRBJ1-5; D gene unclear. The CDR3 extends over 15 amino acids. Per the germline V gene, CDR1 is SGHKS and CDR2 is YYEKEE (reference sequence). V shed 2 bases and J shed 3 bases, with 12 bases lying between them. DNA for the CDR3: TGTGCCAGCAGCTTCAGTTACGGCAACAATCAGCCCCAGCATTTT. It encodes CASSFSYGNNQPQHF.

This clonotype is classed as medium-sized. This rearrangement joins TRBV11-2 to TRBJ2-1; TRBD2 agrees at 11 bases. V shed 3 bases and J 4 bases; nucleotides not matched to a gene: 2. The CDR3 consists of 15 residues. The V gene's germline CDR1 is SGHAT and CDR2 FQNNGV. Written as DNA, the CDR3 is TGTGCCAGCAGCTTTGGGACTAGCGGATACAATGAGCAGTTCTTC. As protein: CASSFGTSGYNEQFF.

Comments on this clonotype: A read error is possible here, since a much larger clone lies one base away. The J gene is TRBJ2-1, the V gene TRBV29-1, with D unresolved. Germline assignment: CDR1 SQVTM and CDR2 ANQGSEA. The CDR3 has 10 amino acids. Written as DNA, the CDR3 is TGCAGCGTTGAAAACTATGAGCGGTTCTTC. Amino acid sequence: CSVENYERFF.

This clonotype was counted ten times or more. This chain connects TRBV7-2 to TRBJ1-3, with D uncertain. This CDR3 spans 15 amino acids. Trimming took 1 base from V and 4 from J, leaving 11 bases between them. Germline V CDR1 and CDR2: SGHTA, FQGNSA. The CDR3 loop is CASSLGQAGGNTIYF. The CDR3 DNA is TGTGCCAGCAGCTTAGGGCAGGCAGGAGGAAACACCATATATTTT.

The chain combines TRBV5-4 with TRBJ1-6; 8 bases match TRBD1. V lost 7 bases and J lost 10; bases outside the gene matches: 7. Germline CDR1 and CDR2: SGHNT and YYREEE (reference sequence). This CDR3 has 13 residues. This CDR3 reads CASAVDRASPLHF. The CDR3 DNA is TGTGCCAGCGCGGTGGACAGGGCCTCACCCCTCCACTTT.

This clonotype was counted at least ten times. V and J are TRBV27 and TRBJ1-1; maybe TRBD1 (6 bases). The CDR3 is made up of 16 amino acids. Trimming removed 1 base at V and 4 bases at J, with 16 bases between. Germline V gene sequence: CDR1 MNHEY, CDR2 SMNVEV (reference sequence). This chain's CDR3 is CASSLWGPQEGTEAFF. For the CDR3, the DNA is TGTGCCAGCAGTTTATGGGGGCCCCAGGAGGGCACTGAAGCTTTCTTT.

This clonotype was recorded a few times. A much bigger clone sits one base away, suggesting this may be a read error. The chain has TRBV7-2 and TRBJ2-3; 9 bases fit TRBD2. Germline CDR1 reads SGHTA; CDR2 reads FQGNSA. The J segment lost 5 bases and the V segment lost 5 bases, leaving 5 bases of the junction unmatched. The CDR3 is 14 amino acids. CDR3 loop: CTSSRGGGGDTQYF. CDR3 sequence (DNA): TGTACCAGCAGCCGCGGGGGGGGGGGAGATACGCAGTATTTT.

The genes are TRBV5-1 and TRBJ1-1; D may be TRBD1 (6 bases). V lost 0 bases to trimming and J lost 0 bases, with 15 bases between them. CDR1 SGHRS and CDR2 YFSETQ come from the germline V gene. This CDR3 comprises 17 residues. The CDR3 DNA reads as TGCGCCAGCAGCTTGGATTGGTACAGGGAAATGAACACTGAAGCTTTCTTT. Translated, it gives CASSLDWYREMNTEAFF. Variable domain in full (rest from reference TRBV5-1 and TRBJ1-1): KAGVTQTPRYLIKTRGQQVTLSCSPISGHRSVSWYQQTPGQGLQFLFEYFSETQRNKGNFPGRFSGRQFSNSRSEMNVSTLELGDSALYLCASSLDWYREMNTEAFFGQGTRLTVV.

In its sample, this clonotype was seen many times. The V and J genes are TRBV29-1 and TRBJ2-7; D is possibly TRBD1 or TRBD2 (5 bases each). Germline CDR1 is SQVTM and CDR2 is ANQGSEA. This CDR3 spans 14 amino acids. The germline V and J ends were trimmed by 0 bases and 7 bases, with 16 bases remaining between them. CDR3 DNA sequence: TGCAGCGTTGAAGAGGGGGTCCATTGGGAGGAGCAGTACTTC. Protein: CSVEEGVHWEEQYF.

This clonotype was recorded many times. The J gene is TRBJ1-2, the V gene TRBV6-1; TRBD1 matches at 8 bases. The CDR3 length is 15 residues. V trimming: 10 bases; J trimming: 1 base; junction bases outside the gene matches: 11. CDR1 and CDR2 (germline): MNHNS, SASEGT. In nucleotides, the CDR3 is TGTGCCACCACCTTACAGGGGGGCTTTAACTATGGCTACACCTTC. The encoded protein is CATTLQGGFNYGYTF.

This clonotype was recorded many times. The chain has TRBV7-3 and TRBJ2-1; TRBD2 aligns across 9 bases. This CDR3 comprises 15 residues. Germline CDR1 is SGHTA and CDR2 is FQGTGA. J was trimmed by 6 bases and V by 1 base; bases with no gene match: 4. The CDR3 nucleotides are TGTGCCAGCAGCTTAATAGCGGGGGCCCCCAATGAGCAGTTCTTC. Its protein product is CASSLIAGAPNEQFF.

The chain employs TRBV9 and TRBJ2-7; D is perhaps TRBD1 (5 bases). V was pared by 0 bases and J by 4 bases, with 11 bases between. The CDR3 is 14 residues long. The germline V gene encodes CDR1 SGDLS and CDR2 YYNGEE. The CDR3 here is CASSVGSGKYEQYF. The CDR3 DNA is TGTGCCAGCAGCGTAGGATCAGGGAAGTACGAGCAGTACTTC.

This clonotype was observed at least ten times. The chain is built from TRBV18 and TRBJ2-1, with a weak D call TRBD2 (5 bases). This CDR3 comprises 15 residues. V lost 3 bases, J lost 3 bases, and 12 bases lay in between. The germline V gene has CDR1 KGHSH and CDR2 LQKENI. For the CDR3, the DNA is TGTGCCAGCTCACCTTCCAGCGGAAACTACAATGAGCAGTTCTTC. Protein: CASSPSSGNYNEQFF.

There are many counts of this clonotype. V gene TRBV20-1 combines with J gene TRBJ2-7, with 7 bases that match TRBD2. This CDR3 has 15 residues. Germline CDR1 DFQATT, CDR2 SNEGSKA (reference sequence). V shed 6 bases and J 2 bases; nucleotides not matched to a gene: 13. The CDR3 loop is CSAPVLGGNTYEQYF. Written as DNA, the CDR3 is TGCAGTGCCCCAGTGCTGGGAGGGAACACCTACGAGCAGTACTTC.

This clonotype has at least ten counts. V usage is TRBV6-1 and J usage is TRBJ1-3; D possibly corresponds to TRBD1 (5 bases). CDR1 is MNHNS and CDR2 is SASEGT in the germline V gene. The CDR3 has 14 residues. V was pared by 6 bases and J by 4 bases, with 13 bases between. The CDR3 region is CASSPGARGNTIYF. The CDR3 coding sequence is TGTGCCAGCAGCCCCGGGGCTCGGGGAAACACCATATATTTT.

The chain carries TRBV7-8 and TRBJ2-2, with D maybe TRBD2 (5 bases). Germline lookup yields CDR1 SGHVS and CDR2 FQNEAQ. V dropped 5 bases and J dropped 5 bases, with 21 bases sitting between them. The CDR3 is made up of 17 amino acids. The CDR3 DNA is TGTGCCAGCAGCCTCTCCCCCGGTCGAGGGAAAACCGGGGAGCTGTTTTTT. Translation gives CASSLSPGRGKTGELFF.

The chain employs TRBV20-1 and TRBJ1-1; D unresolved. With 5 bases removed from V and 7 bases from J, the gap between germline ends came to 14 bases. The CDR3 extends over 12 amino acids. CDR1 and CDR2 from the germline V gene are DFQATT and SNEGSKA (reference sequence). CDR3 bases: TGCAGTGCTTCCGACGGACGCCTTGAAGCTTTCTTT. Translating it yields CSASDGRLEAFF.

This clonotype turned up a few times. This chain joins TRBV7-9 and TRBJ2-7, with D possibly called TRBD1 or TRBD2 (5 bases each). This CDR3 has 15 amino acids. The germline gives CDR1 SEHNR, CDR2 FQNEAQ (reference sequence). V was trimmed by 3 bases and J by 1 base, leaving 13 bases between them. The CDR3 DNA is TGTGCCAGCAGCTTTGAGGGGCCTAGTTCCTACGAGCAGTACTTC. This codes for CASSFEGPSSYEQYF.